The sequence of this T cell receptor (beta chain) was determined in a study of blood T cell repertoires in COVID-19. V was pared by 4 bases and J by 5 bases, with 17 bases between. CDR1 LGHDT and CDR2 YNNKEL come from the germline V gene (reference sequence). This CDR3 region has 15 residues. Generated by immunoSEQ multiplex PCR, the TCRdb table keeps only in-frame clones and is missing some. The profile covers around 340,000 clones, with 86% appearing a single time and just over 7% taken by the ten largest. The specimen was peripheral blood. This sequence joins TRBV3-1 (or the pseudogene TRBV3-2) and TRBJ1-2, with D unresolved. This TCR was sampled from a woman in her sixties with COVID-19, enrolled during active disease. CDR3 in DNA: TGTGCCAGCAGCCCTCCGGGGAGCCGGACGTATGGCTACACCTTC. Translated, it gives CASSPPGSRTYGYTF.